The present T cell receptor (beta chain) was sequenced within a study of cytomegalovirus exposure and HLA in healthy donors. General observations from the study: The classifier reportedly diagnosed cytomegalovirus status with high specificity and sensitivity. TCR beta V segments were, for the most part, productive about 87% or about 30% of the time in an earlier analysis.

The germline CDR1 and CDR2 sequences are SNHLY and FYNNEI. The length of the CDR3 is 10 residues. V lost 6 bases to trimming and J lost 5 bases, with 5 bases between them. Of note for this clone: Its antigen is undetermined.

The primer mix had 60 Vbeta and 13 Jbeta primers. The data were produced by immunoSEQ multiplex PCR, yet TCRdb's version contains in-frame clones alone and is incomplete. The table lists approximately 150,000 clones, 80% of them singletons, with 6.5% to 8.5% in the top ten. The receptor was isolated from a man aged 25 to 40 in good health and CMV-seropositive. Sequenced material: PBMCs. The chain links TRBV2 to TRBJ2-7; D remains unclear. The CDR3 region is CASSLDEQYF. The CDR3 coding sequence is TGTGCCAGCAGCTTAGACGAGCAGTACTTC.